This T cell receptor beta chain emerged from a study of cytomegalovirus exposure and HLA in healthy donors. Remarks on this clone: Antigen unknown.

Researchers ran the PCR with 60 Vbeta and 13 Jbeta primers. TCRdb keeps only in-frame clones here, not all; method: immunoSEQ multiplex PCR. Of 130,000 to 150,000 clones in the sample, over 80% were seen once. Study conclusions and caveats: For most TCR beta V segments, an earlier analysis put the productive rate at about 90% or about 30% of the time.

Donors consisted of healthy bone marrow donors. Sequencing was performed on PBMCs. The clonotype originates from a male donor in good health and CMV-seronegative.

This CDR3 reads CASSSTGTEETQYF. The CDR3 coding sequence is TGTGCCAGCAGCTCCACCGGGACAGAAGAGACCCAGTACTTC. The rearrangement links TRBV28 to TRBJ2-5, with TRBD1 matching over 7 bases. The germline V gene has CDR1 MDHEN and CDR2 SYDVKM. This CDR3 contains 14 residues. J gave up 3 bases and V 6 bases, and 7 bases lay outside the gene matches. Full variable domain (missing parts from reference TRBV28 and TRBJ2-5): DVKVTQSSRYLVKRTGEKVFLECVQDMDHENMFWYRQDPGLGLRLIYFSYDVKMKEKGDIPEGYSVSREKKERFSLILESASTNQTSMYLCASSSTGTEETQYFGPGTRLLVL.